These 8 T cell receptor beta chains share one sample of origin, sequenced in a study of shared T cell receptors in the human thymus. The data were produced by immunoSEQ multiplex PCR, yet TCRdb's version contains in-frame clones alone and is incomplete. Of some 640,000 clones in the sample, more than 70% were seen once. This sample was shared with a second study, whose subject was human thymus T cells.

Sequencing was performed on thymocytes. The receptors originated from a boy under three years old with a congenital heart defect.

This rearrangement joins TRBV4-1 to TRBJ1-4; TRBD1 agrees at 7 bases. The CDR3 runs to 15 residues. Germline V gene sequence: CDR1 MGHRA, CDR2 YSYEKL. The V and J ends lost 0 bases and 3 bases, in that order; junction bases with no gene match: 1. CDR3 region: CASSQETGPNEKLFF. The CDR3 region has the DNA TGCGCCAGCAGCCAAGAGACAGGGCCTAATGAAAAACTGTTTTTT.

This sequence joins TRBV9 and TRBJ1-4; TRBD1 matches at 7 bases. The trim removed 4 bases at V and 0 bases at J, leaving 3 bases unmatched. This CDR3 is 15 amino acids long. In germline, CDR1 is SGDLS, CDR2 YYNGEE. The CDR3 DNA follows: TGTGCCAGCAGCAAAGGGACAGCAACTAATGAAAAACTGTTTTTT. This gives the protein CASSKGTATNEKLFF.

This sequence joins TRBV28 and TRBJ2-3; 10 bases are a match to TRBD1. The CDR3 consists of 17 residues. V trimming: 1 base; J trimming: 2 bases; junction bases outside the gene matches: 6. Germline-derived CDR1 and CDR2 are MDHEN and SYDVKM. CDR3: CASSLSVDRGDTDTQYF. The CDR3 region has the DNA TGTGCCAGCAGTTTATCCGTGGACAGGGGGGACACAGATACGCAGTATTTT.

The J gene is TRBJ2-3, the V gene TRBV12-5; TRBD2 matches at 12 bases. There are 18 residues in the CDR3. The germline CDR1 and CDR2 sequences are LGHNT and FRNRAP. V dropped 4 bases and J dropped 1; count of bases not matched to a gene: 9. This chain's CDR3 is CASGSPGASGRGTDTQYF. The CDR3 DNA reads TGTGCTAGTGGTTCACCGGGGGCTAGCGGGAGGGGCACAGATACGCAGTATTTT.

This sequence joins TRBV28 and TRBJ1-6; D possibly corresponds to TRBD1 (5 bases). This CDR3 has 18 residues. V lost 2 bases and J lost 0, with 14 bases in between. In germline, CDR1 is MDHEN, CDR2 SYDVKM. CDR3 coding DNA: TGTGCCAGCAGTTTACGTTTAGGGGCTAGCTCCTATAATTCACCCCTCCACTTT. It specifies CASSLRLGASSYNSPLHF.

The chain is built from TRBV15 and TRBJ1-4; 8 nucleotides match TRBD1. Per the germline V gene, CDR1 is LNHNV and CDR2 is YYDKDF (reference sequence). The CDR3 is made up of 15 amino acids. The V and J ends lost 2 bases and 6 bases, in that order; junction bases with no gene match: 5. CDR3 in amino acids: CATSRPGGRDEKLFF. The CDR3, as DNA: TGTGCCACCAGCAGACCAGGGGGCCGGGATGAAAAACTGTTTTTT.

In DNA form, the CDR3 reads TGTGCCAGCAGATCCGACAGGACAGGGTTTCATGAGCAGTTCTTC. Protein: CASRSDRTGFHEQFF. This chain joins TRBV6-5 and TRBJ2-1; 8 bases align to TRBD1. This CDR3 contains 15 residues. Germline CDR1 MNHEY, CDR2 SVGAGI. The junction had 12 bases not matched to a gene; V was cut back by 6 bases and J by 8 bases.

This clone has just one count. The V call is TRBV11-3, the J call TRBJ2-3, with D possibly TRBD2 on 5 matching bases. Trimming removed 0 bases at V and 6 bases at J, with 19 bases between. The CDR3 spans 17 residues. Germline assignment: CDR1 SGHNT and CDR2 YENEEA. The CDR3: CASSLDSRGSPRDTQYF. CDR3 sequence (DNA): TGTGCCAGCAGCTTAGATTCTCGCGGGTCCCCCCGGGATACGCAGTATTTT. The full variable domain, completed using reference TRBV11-3 and TRBJ2-3, is EAGVVQSPRYKIIEKKQPVAFWCNPISGHNTLYWYLQNLGQGPELLIRYENEEAVDDSQLPKDRFSAERLKGVDSTLKIQPAELGDSAVYLCASSLDSRGSPRDTQYFGPGTRLTVL.